The 4 T cell receptor beta chains in this list originate from one sample, sequenced in a study of OX40 agonist ivuxolimab in advanced cancers. Clones were read by immunoSEQ multiplex PCR, and TCRdb kept only the in-frame ones, dropping some. The sample contains fewer than 85,000 clones, 92% of which appear only once. Sequences were derived from CD4+ or CD8+ T cells sorted from blood, sampled in a trial of the OX40 agonist ivuxolimab. These receptors were obtained from an adult with an advanced solid tumor such as melanoma, head and neck, liver or kidney cancer.

The rearrangement links TRBV2 to TRBJ2-1; 8 bases match TRBD1. V was pared by 7 bases and J by 0 bases, with 2 bases of the junction left unmatched. This CDR3 comprises 14 residues. From germline, CDR1 is SNHLY and CDR2 FYNNEI. CDR3 nucleotides: TGTGCCAGCAATGGACAGGGCTCCTACAATGAGCAGTTCTTC. It codes for CASNGQGSYNEQFF.

The chain carries TRBV5-4 and TRBJ1-2; D unclear. Trimming left V 4 bases short and J 0 bases short, with 10 bases between. Germline CDR1 is SGHNT and CDR2 is YYREEE (reference sequence). This CDR3 spans 14 amino acids. The CDR3 nucleotides read TGTGCCAGCAGCAATGTCGCCTCTAACTATGGCTACACCTTC. Translation gives CASSNVASNYGYTF.

V is TRBV7-8 and J is TRBJ2-6; D is uncertain. V shed 5 bases and J shed 4 bases, with 12 bases lying between them. Germline V gene lookup returns CDR1 SGHVS and CDR2 FQNEAQ. The CDR3 sequence is 15 residues long. CDR3 coding DNA: TGTGCCAGCAGCGGCCGTGGGTCCGGGGCCAACGTCCTGACTTTC. Translating gives CASSGRGSGANVLTF.

The V call is TRBV11-1, the J call TRBJ1-4, with D tentatively TRBD1 (5 bases). Trimming cost V 8 bases and J 8 bases, with 21 bases left between them. This CDR3 is built from 15 residues. Germline V gene sequence: CDR1 SGHAT, CDR2 FQDESV (reference sequence). CDR3 loop: CASGDTGVGDEKLFF. The DNA for the CDR3 is TGTGCCAGCGGAGATACAGGAGTAGGGGACGAAAAACTGTTTTTT.